Here is one T cell receptor (beta chain) with its context. Its target is not known. This entry belongs to a study of cytomegalovirus exposure and HLA in healthy donors. About the study: As released early, the data held about 85 million unique TCRs from HLA-typed donors.

Study outcomes and limitations: An Asian-associated ancestry cluster reportedly showed fewer N-insertions than the roughly 670-donor mean in a later analysis. By HLA locus, TCR association rates varied in a later analysis, with DRB1 showing the most and HLA-C the fewest.

Both 60 Vbeta primers and 13 Jbeta primers went into the PCR. Clones were read by immunoSEQ multiplex PCR, and TCRdb kept only the in-frame ones, dropping some. The ten most abundant clones cover about 1.7% of a sample with 130,000 to 150,000 clones. The receptor's source is a woman aged 50 to 60 in good health and CMV-seronegative. Source material: PBMCs.

The DNA for the CDR3 is TGTGCCAGCAGCTGGAAGACAGGGTCCACCGGGGAGCTGTTTTTT. Its translation: CASSWKTGSTGELFF. The chain carries TRBV7-2 and TRBJ2-2, with TRBD1 identical over 7 bases. Per the germline V gene, CDR1 is SGHTA and CDR2 is FQGNSA. The V segment lost 4 bases and the J segment 4 bases; nucleotides outside the gene matches: 6. CDR3 length equals 15 residues.